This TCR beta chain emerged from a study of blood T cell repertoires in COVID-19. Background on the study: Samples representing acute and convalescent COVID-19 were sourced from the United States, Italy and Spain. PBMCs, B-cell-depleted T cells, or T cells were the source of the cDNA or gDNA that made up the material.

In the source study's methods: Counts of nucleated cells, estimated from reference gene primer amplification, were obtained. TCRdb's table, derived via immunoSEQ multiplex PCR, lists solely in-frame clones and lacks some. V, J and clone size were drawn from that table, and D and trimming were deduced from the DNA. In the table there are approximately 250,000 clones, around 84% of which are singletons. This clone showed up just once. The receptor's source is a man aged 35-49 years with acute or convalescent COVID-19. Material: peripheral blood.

The DNA for the CDR3 is TGTGCCAGTAGTATGGTCGGGGGGCTGAACACTGAAGCTTTCTTT. Translating it yields CASSMVGGLNTEAFF. V gene TRBV19 combines with J gene TRBJ1-1, with D maybe TRBD1 (6 bases). This CDR3 contains 15 residues. Germline V gene sequence: CDR1 LNHDA, CDR2 SQIVND (reference sequence). V lost 3 bases and J lost 0, with 11 bases in between.